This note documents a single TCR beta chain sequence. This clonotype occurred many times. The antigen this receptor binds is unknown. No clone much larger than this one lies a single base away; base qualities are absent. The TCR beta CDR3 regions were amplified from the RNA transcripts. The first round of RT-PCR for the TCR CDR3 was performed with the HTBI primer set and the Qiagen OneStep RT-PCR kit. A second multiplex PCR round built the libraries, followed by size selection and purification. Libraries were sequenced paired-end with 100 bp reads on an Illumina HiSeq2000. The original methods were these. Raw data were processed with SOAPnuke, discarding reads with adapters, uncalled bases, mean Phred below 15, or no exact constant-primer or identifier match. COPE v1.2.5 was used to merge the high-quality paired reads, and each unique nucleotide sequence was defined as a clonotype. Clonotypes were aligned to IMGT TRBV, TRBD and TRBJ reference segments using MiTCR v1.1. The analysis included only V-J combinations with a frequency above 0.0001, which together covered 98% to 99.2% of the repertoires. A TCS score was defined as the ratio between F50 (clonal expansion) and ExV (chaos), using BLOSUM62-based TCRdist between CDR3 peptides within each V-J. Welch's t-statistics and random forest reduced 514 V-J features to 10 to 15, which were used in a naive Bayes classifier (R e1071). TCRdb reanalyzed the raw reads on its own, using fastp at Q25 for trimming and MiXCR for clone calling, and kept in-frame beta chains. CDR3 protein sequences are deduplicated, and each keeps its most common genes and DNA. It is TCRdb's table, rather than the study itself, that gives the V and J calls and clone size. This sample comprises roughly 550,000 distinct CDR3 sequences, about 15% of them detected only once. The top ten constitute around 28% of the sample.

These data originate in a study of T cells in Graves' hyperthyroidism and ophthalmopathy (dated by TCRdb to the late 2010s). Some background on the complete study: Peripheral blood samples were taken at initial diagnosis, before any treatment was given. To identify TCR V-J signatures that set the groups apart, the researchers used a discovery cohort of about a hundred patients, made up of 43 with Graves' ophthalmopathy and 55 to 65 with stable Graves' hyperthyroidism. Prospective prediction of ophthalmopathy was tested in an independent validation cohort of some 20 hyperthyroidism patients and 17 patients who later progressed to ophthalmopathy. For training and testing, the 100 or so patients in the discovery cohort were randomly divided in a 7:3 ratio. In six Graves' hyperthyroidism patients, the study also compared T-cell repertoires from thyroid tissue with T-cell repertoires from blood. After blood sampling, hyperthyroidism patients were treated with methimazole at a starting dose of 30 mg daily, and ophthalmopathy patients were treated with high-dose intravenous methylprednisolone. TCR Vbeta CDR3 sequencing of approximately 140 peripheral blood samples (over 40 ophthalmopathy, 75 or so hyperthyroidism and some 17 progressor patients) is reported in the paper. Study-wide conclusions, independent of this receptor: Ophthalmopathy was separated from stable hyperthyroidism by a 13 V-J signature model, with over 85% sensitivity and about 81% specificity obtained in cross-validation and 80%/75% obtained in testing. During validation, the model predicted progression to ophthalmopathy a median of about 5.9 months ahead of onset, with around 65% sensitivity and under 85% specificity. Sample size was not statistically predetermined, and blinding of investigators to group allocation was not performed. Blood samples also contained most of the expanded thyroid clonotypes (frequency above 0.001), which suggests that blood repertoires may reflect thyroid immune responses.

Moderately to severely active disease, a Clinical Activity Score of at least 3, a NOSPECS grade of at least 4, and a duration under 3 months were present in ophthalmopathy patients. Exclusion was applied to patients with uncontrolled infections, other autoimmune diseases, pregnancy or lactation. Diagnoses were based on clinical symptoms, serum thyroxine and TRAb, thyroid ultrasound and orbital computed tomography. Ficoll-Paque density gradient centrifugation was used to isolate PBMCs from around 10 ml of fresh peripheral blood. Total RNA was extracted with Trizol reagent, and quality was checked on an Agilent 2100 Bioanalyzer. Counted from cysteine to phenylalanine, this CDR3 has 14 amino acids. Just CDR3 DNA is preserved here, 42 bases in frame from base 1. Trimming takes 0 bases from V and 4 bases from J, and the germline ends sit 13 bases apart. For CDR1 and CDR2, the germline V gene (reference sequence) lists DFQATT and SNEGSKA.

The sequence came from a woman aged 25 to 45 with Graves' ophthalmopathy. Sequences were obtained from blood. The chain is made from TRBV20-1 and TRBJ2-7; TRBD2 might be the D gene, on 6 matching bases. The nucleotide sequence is TGCAGTGCTAGAGAACCGGACTACACTTACGAGCAGTACTTC. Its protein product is CSAREPDYTYEQYF.